The clone carrying this TCR beta chain was seen a single time. Trimming took 6 bases from V and 5 from J; bases not matched to a gene: 6. The V gene's germline CDR1 is SEHNR and CDR2 FQNEAQ (reference sequence). The CDR3 is 15 residues long. The data were taken from a study of T cell responses to AZD1222 COVID-19 vaccine. Assay: immunoSEQ multiplex PCR; the TCRdb copy retains only in-frame clones and omits some. The table lists over 100,000 clones, 88% of them singletons. The chain employs TRBV7-9 and TRBJ2-5, with 13 positions matching TRBD2. The sample was peripheral blood, taken on day 0 of MenACWY control vaccination. This receptor was identified in an adult in good health. The CDR3 spells CASSWTSGSGETQYF. CDR3 sequence (DNA): TGTGCCAGCAGTTGGACTAGCGGGAGCGGGGAGACCCAGTACTTC. The full variable domain, with the rest looked up from reference TRBV7-9 and TRBJ2-5, is DTGVSQNPRHKITKRGQNVTFRCDPISEHNRLYWYRQTLGQGPEFLTYFQNEAQLEKSRLLSDRFSAERPKGSFSTLEIQRTEQGDSAMYLCASSWTSGSGETQYFGPGTRLLVL.